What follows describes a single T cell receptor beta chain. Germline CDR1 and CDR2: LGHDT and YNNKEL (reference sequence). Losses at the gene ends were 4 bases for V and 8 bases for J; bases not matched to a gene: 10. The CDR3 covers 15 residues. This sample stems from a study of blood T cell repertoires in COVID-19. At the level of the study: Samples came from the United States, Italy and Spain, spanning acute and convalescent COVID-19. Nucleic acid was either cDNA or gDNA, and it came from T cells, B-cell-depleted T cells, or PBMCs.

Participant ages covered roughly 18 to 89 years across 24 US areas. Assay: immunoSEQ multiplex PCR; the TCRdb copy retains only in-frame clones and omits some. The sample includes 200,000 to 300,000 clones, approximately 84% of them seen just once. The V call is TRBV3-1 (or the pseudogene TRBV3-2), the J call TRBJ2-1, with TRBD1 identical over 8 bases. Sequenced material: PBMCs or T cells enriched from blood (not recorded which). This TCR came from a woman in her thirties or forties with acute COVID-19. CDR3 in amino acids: CASSLRGQGTDEQFF. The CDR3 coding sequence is TGTGCCAGCAGCCTTAGAGGACAGGGAACGGATGAGCAGTTCTTC.